Presented here are 26 T cell receptor beta chains from one specimen sequenced in a study of post-analysis software for immune sequencing data. What these receptors recognize is not known. General study points: Patients had higher frequencies than controls of five TRBV segments, including TRBV5-6, TRBV5-1 and TRBV20-1.

Libraries were made from TCR beta cDNA, and they carried unique molecular identifiers. TCRdb independently ran MiXCR on the PCR reads; one entry per CDR3 protein. The data contain about 820,000 distinct CDR3 sequences, under 70% of them singletons. The sample comprised blood. All receptors come from a girl aged 10-17 years with multiple sclerosis.

This clonotype was picked up many times. V and J are TRBV5-6 and TRBJ2-1; the D is unclear. Trimming left V 4 bases short and J 4 bases short, with 18 bases between. The germline gives CDR1 SGHDT, CDR2 YYEEEE. This CDR3 is built from 16 residues. The CDR3 protein is CASSRGRRLLYNEQFF. The DNA of the CDR3 is TGTGCCAGCAGCCGAGGACGGAGATTACTTTACAATGAGCAGTTCTTC.

V is TRBV12-3 or TRBV12-4 and J is TRBJ1-5; D not resolved. V dropped 5 bases and J dropped 7 bases, with 18 bases sitting between them. CDR3 length equals 15 residues. CDR3 region: CASSRFTLGKQPQHF. CDR3 DNA sequence: TGTGCCAGCAGTCGATTTACTCTCGGGAAACAGCCCCAGCATTTT.

The chain joins TRBV3-1 to TRBJ1-2; TRBD1 matches 7 bases. Unmatched junction bases numbered 1, after V lost 0 bases and J lost 6 bases. The CDR3 extends over 13 amino acids. Germline V gene lookup returns CDR1 LGHDT and CDR2 YNNKEL (reference sequence). The chain's CDR3 is CASSQETGNGYTF. The CDR3 nucleotides read TGTGCCAGCAGCCAAGAGACAGGGAATGGCTACACCTTC. Drawing the rest from reference TRBV3-1 and TRBJ1-2, the complete variable domain is DTAVSQTPKYLVTQMGNDKSIKCEQNLGHDTMYWYKQDSKKFLKIMFSYNNKELIINETVPNRFSPKSPDKAHLNLHINSLELGDSAVYFCASSQETGNGYTFGSGTRLTVV.

The rearrangement links TRBV7-9 to TRBJ2-1, with unresolved D. In germline, CDR1 is SEHNR, CDR2 FQNEAQ (reference sequence). Trimming left V 5 bases short and J 6 bases short, with 14 bases between. The CDR3 runs 14 residues. Here the CDR3 DNA reads TGTGCCAGCAGCCCAAGTAGTTTTCCCAATGAGCAGTTCTTC. This translates into CASSPSSFPNEQFF.

The chain joins TRBV10-3 to TRBJ1-2; 7 bases fit TRBD1. This CDR3 is 16 amino acids long. Germline CDR1 and CDR2: ENHRY and SYGVKD. Losses at the gene ends were 6 bases for V and 4 bases for J; bases not matched to a gene: 14. CDR3 sequence reads: CAIRTSAPTGTYGYTF. As DNA, the CDR3 is TGTGCCATCAGAACCAGCGCGCCGACAGGGACCTATGGCTACACCTTC.

The rearrangement links TRBV27 to TRBJ1-5; TRBD1 is a possible D gene (5 bases). The CDR3 length is 12 residues. V was cut by 3 bases and J by 8 bases, with 8 bases left in between. Germline CDR1 and CDR2: MNHEY and SMNVEV (reference sequence). The CDR3 region has the DNA TGTGCCAGCAGTTTCACAGGAGAGCCCCAGCATTTT. Translating it yields CASSFTGEPQHF.

This clonotype has more than one count but fewer than ten. The CDR3 loop is CASSPNRPAPYEQYF. The CDR3 nucleotides are TGTGCCAGCAGCCCGAACAGACCCGCTCCCTACGAGCAGTACTTC. V is TRBV6-5 and J is TRBJ2-7; no reliable D call. Deletions cut 6 bases from V and 2 bases from J, with 17 bases between. The length of the CDR3 is 15 residues. Germline V lookup: CDR1 MNHEY, CDR2 SVGAGI.

Of note for this clonotype: Given a much more abundant clone one base away, this may be a read error. The chain recombines TRBV7-2 with TRBJ2-7, with 7 bases matching TRBD1. There are 14 residues in the CDR3. Germline V CDR1 and CDR2: SGHTA, FQGNSA. The CDR3 here is CANSLDNRGYEQYF. In DNA, the CDR3 is TGTGCCAACAGCTTAGATAACAGGGGCTACGAGCAGTACTTC.

This clonotype was recorded at least ten times. The chain couples TRBV20-1 to TRBJ2-3; the D gene is possibly TRBD2 (6 bases). The germline V and J ends were trimmed by 0 bases and 0 bases, with 13 bases remaining between them. Germline assignment: CDR1 DFQATT and CDR2 SNEGSKA (reference sequence). CDR3 size: 16 residues. The CDR3 sequence: CSARDDGGISTDTQYF. In DNA form, the CDR3 reads TGCAGTGCTAGAGACGACGGCGGGATTAGCACAGATACGCAGTATTTT.

V is TRBV21-1 and J is TRBJ2-5; TRBD1, the table's D call, lacks a check against the DNA. TRBV21-1 is a listed pseudogene. The CDR3 length is 15 residues. The CDR3 region has the DNA TGTGCCAGCACCGTAAAAGGACAGGCACAAGAGACCCAGTACTTC. As protein: CASTVKGQAQETQYF.

The chain has TRBV2 and TRBJ2-6; D is perhaps TRBD1 or TRBD2 (5 bases each). V lost 6 bases and J 0 bases, leaving 21 bases between the germline ends. The germline gives CDR1 SNHLY, CDR2 FYNNEI. CDR3 length equals 19 residues. Here the CDR3 DNA reads TGTGCCAGCAGGAGGGGTGGCAGAGGACCACTCTCTGGGGCCAACGTCCTGACTTTC. Protein product: CASRRGGRGPLSGANVLTF.

The chain carries TRBV9 and TRBJ1-1, with TRBD1 matching over 7 bases. V lost 2 bases to trimming and J lost 1 base; unmatched junction nucleotides: 5. Germline V gene sequence: CDR1 SGDLS, CDR2 YYNGEE. This CDR3 comprises 15 residues. The CDR3 protein is CASSVSGTANTEAFF. CDR3 DNA: TGTGCCAGCAGCGTGTCCGGGACAGCGAACACTGAAGCTTTCTTT.

This clonotype was counted a few times. The rearrangement uses TRBV4-1 and TRBJ2-7; 8 bases match TRBD1. CDR1 is MGHRA, CDR2 YSYEKL, per germline. CDR3 size: 15 residues. Unmatched junction bases numbered 8, after V lost 4 bases and J lost 3 bases. The CDR3 reads CASSPETGAGYEQYF. Here the CDR3 DNA reads TGCGCCAGCAGCCCCGAGACAGGGGCTGGCTACGAGCAGTACTTC.

The chain employs TRBV12-3 or TRBV12-4 and TRBJ2-3, with 8 bases aligning to TRBD1. The CDR3 extends over 14 amino acids. V trimming: 5 bases; J trimming: 9 bases; junction bases outside the gene matches: 10. The CDR3 nucleotides are TGTGCCAGCAGTCAAGACAGGGGAGGTGACACGCAGTATTTT. Its translation: CASSQDRGGDTQYF.

This clonotype was seen only a few times. The J gene is TRBJ2-5, the V gene TRBV5-1; 7 nucleotides match TRBD2. The V and J ends lost 3 bases and 5 bases, in that order; junction bases with no gene match: 1. CDR3 size: 12 residues. Germline CDR1 SGHRS, CDR2 YFSETQ. The CDR3: CASSWGGETQYF. The DNA of the CDR3 is TGCGCCAGCAGCTGGGGAGGGGAGACCCAGTACTTC.

This rearrangement joins TRBV4-1 to TRBJ1-1; possibly TRBD1 for D (6 bases). Germline V gene sequence: CDR1 MGHRA, CDR2 YSYEKL. V lost 6 bases, J lost 3 bases, and 23 bases lay in between. There are 17 residues in the CDR3. CDR3 amino acids: CASRQPGQRTLDTEAFF. For the CDR3, the DNA is TGCGCCAGCAGGCAGCCGGGACAACGCACATTGGACACTGAAGCTTTCTTT.

J is TRBJ1-2 and V is TRBV7-3; D perhaps matches TRBD1 (5 bases). From germline, CDR1 is SGHTA and CDR2 FQGTGA. The length of the CDR3 is 14 residues. Trimming cost V 1 base and J 7 bases, with 13 bases left between them. This CDR3 reads CASSLNGRGGGYTF. The CDR3 nucleotides are TGTGCCAGCAGCTTAAATGGGCGGGGCGGTGGCTACACCTTC. Variable domain in full (rest from reference TRBV7-3 and TRBJ1-2): GAGVSQTPSNKVTEKGKYVELRCDPISGHTALYWYRQSLGQGPEFLIYFQGTGAADDSGLPNDRFFAVRPEGSVSTLKIQRTERGDSAVYLCASSLNGRGGGYTFGSGTRLTVV.

This clonotype has a single count. The rearrangement joins TRBV7-9 to TRBJ2-1; D possibly corresponds to TRBD2 (6 bases). This CDR3 region has 20 residues. V gave up 0 bases and J gave up 0 bases, with 21 bases separating them. Germline CDR1 reads SEHNR; CDR2 reads FQNEAQ (reference sequence). CDR3 amino acids: CASSLAAASVGPSSYNEQFF. The DNA for the CDR3 is TGTGCCAGCAGCTTAGCGGCGGCTAGCGTAGGCCCTAGCTCCTACAATGAGCAGTTCTTC.

V and J are TRBV4-1 and TRBJ2-7, with TRBD1 matching over 7 bases. There are 16 residues in the CDR3. Germline-derived CDR1 and CDR2 are MGHRA and YSYEKL. Trimming cost V 5 bases and J 0 bases; bases outside gene matches: 10. CDR3 sequence (DNA): TGCGCCAGCAGCTCCCACCTCAGGGGGACCTCCTACGAGCAGTACTTC. Its translation is CASSSHLRGTSYEQYF.

This rearrangement joins TRBV20-1 to TRBJ2-3; 9 positions agree with TRBD2. The CDR3 consists of 16 residues. CDR1 DFQATT and CDR2 SNEGSKA come from the germline V gene (reference sequence). J lost 1 base, V lost 4 bases, and 9 bases had no gene match. CDR3 protein: CSATRGGPTRTDTQYF. DNA of the CDR3: TGCAGTGCTACGCGGGGGGGCCCAACTCGCACAGATACGCAGTATTTT.

The chain combines TRBV7-2 with TRBJ2-2, with D possibly TRBD1 on 6 matching bases. This CDR3 is built from 15 residues. V lost 1 base to trimming and J lost 3 bases, with 9 bases between them. The germline CDR1 and CDR2 sequences are SGHTA and FQGNSA. CDR3 sequence reads: CASSLVGQYTGELFF. CDR3 in DNA: TGTGCCAGCAGCTTAGTAGGACAGTACACCGGGGAGCTGTTTTTT.

This clonotype has ten or more counts. This sequence joins TRBV18 and TRBJ1-2; no clear D. V shed 1 base and J shed 4 bases, with 10 bases lying between them. Germline V lookup: CDR1 KGHSH, CDR2 LQKENI. This CDR3 spans 14 amino acids. CDR3 sequence: CASSPRPGSYGYTF. The CDR3 DNA follows: TGTGCCAGCTCACCACGTCCGGGAAGCTATGGCTACACCTTC.

The CDR3 is CASSQPGQPSTDTQYF. Written as DNA, the CDR3 is TGCGCCAGCAGCCAACCAGGACAGCCCAGCACAGATACGCAGTATTTT. This rearrangement joins TRBV5-1 to TRBJ2-3; weak D call: TRBD1 (6 bases). Trimming removed 4 bases from V and 0 bases from J, with 15 bases in between. CDR3 length equals 16 residues. Germline values: CDR1 SGHRS, CDR2 YFSETQ.

The CDR3 sequence: CASSFELAGEAYEQYF. The DNA of the CDR3 is TGTGCCAGCAGCTTTGAACTAGCGGGGGAAGCCTACGAGCAGTACTTC. The genes are TRBV12-1 and TRBJ2-5; TRBD2, the table's D call, lacks a check against the DNA. The DNA end lines up better with TRBJ2-7; the J call may be wrong. TRBV12-1 is reported as a pseudogene. There are 16 residues in the CDR3.

The table lists this clonotype with many counts. The V gene is TRBV7-9, the J gene TRBJ2-3; no clear D. The V gene lost 5 bases and the J gene lost 0 bases, with 6 bases spanning the gap. CDR3 size: 13 residues. Germline values: CDR1 SEHNR, CDR2 FQNEAQ (reference sequence). The CDR3 region is CASSADSTDTQYF. CDR3 bases: TGTGCCAGCAGCGCGGATAGCACAGATACGCAGTATTTT.

The gene calls are TRBV18 and TRBJ2-5; TRBD1 agrees at 10 bases. The CDR3 spans 16 residues. V dropped 4 bases and J dropped 2; count of bases not matched to a gene: 7. Germline-derived CDR1 and CDR2 are KGHSH and LQKENI. The CDR3 DNA follows: TGTGCCAGCTCACAAGGGACAGGGGCCCTACAAGAGACCCAGTACTTC. Translated, it gives CASSQGTGALQETQYF.